This passage covers 5 T cell receptor beta chains from one sample sequenced in a study of T cell responses to AZD1222 COVID-19 vaccine (dated by TCRdb to about 2021). Read against the paper, the sample's time point label means: baseline before first vaccination. The method was the immunoSEQ multiplex PCR assay. The clones in this table, taken by TCRdb from immuneACCESS, are in-frame only. Not every clone is retained; where verified, under half of the shortfall comes from an unresolved V gene, and the cause of the rest is unknown. The sample table shows fewer than 150,000 clones, and around 91% are seen once. The top ten clones comprise about 4.4% of the sample. The sequences come from peripheral blood, collected on day 0 of AZD1222 vaccination. The receptor set was obtained from an adult in good health.

As for this clone: Other DNA sequences within the sample encode an identical CDR3. The rearrangement links TRBV5-1 to TRBJ1-2, with D possibly being TRBD1 (6 bases). The CDR3 consists of 15 residues. V lost 0 bases to trimming and J lost 2 bases, with 11 bases between them. From germline, CDR1 is SGHRS and CDR2 YFSETQ. The CDR3, as DNA: TGCGCCAGCAGCTTGGAGGGGGGTTTAAACTATGGCTACACCTTC. As protein: CASSLEGGLNYGYTF.

V and J are TRBV5-1 and TRBJ1-2, with D hard to call. The CDR3 runs 13 residues. V lost 0 bases, J lost 10 bases, and 13 bases lay in between. The V gene's germline CDR1 is SGHRS and CDR2 YFSETQ. CDR3 protein: CASSLDGLIDYTF. DNA for the CDR3: TGCGCCAGCAGCTTGGATGGACTCATAGACTACACCTTC.

For the CDR3, the DNA is TGTGCCTGGAGTGTATCGGATGAGCAGTTCTTC. This gives the protein CAWSVSDEQFF. The chain carries TRBV30 and TRBJ2-1; D not resolved. The germline V and J ends were trimmed by 0 bases and 8 bases, with 5 bases remaining between them. CDR3 length: 11 residues. CDR1 is GTSNPN, CDR2 SVGIG, per germline (reference sequence).

This sequence joins TRBV5-5 and TRBJ1-4; D gene unclear. This CDR3 spans 15 amino acids. Germline V gene data show CDR1 as SGHKS and CDR2 as YYEKEE (reference sequence). The germline V and J ends were trimmed by 3 bases and 3 bases, with 12 bases remaining between them. CDR3 loop: CASSSYQEANEKLFF. The CDR3 DNA follows: TGTGCCAGCAGCTCCTATCAGGAGGCTAATGAAAAACTGTTTTTT.

The chain recombines TRBV5-1 with TRBJ1-1; no firm D call. Germline CDR1 SGHRS, CDR2 YFSETQ. CDR3 length: 15 residues. Trimming removed 0 bases from V and 1 base from J, with 10 bases in between. The CDR3: CASSLVVATNTEAFF. The CDR3 nucleotides are TGCGCCAGCAGCTTGGTTGTGGCGACGAACACTGAAGCTTTCTTT.